Each of the 3 T cell receptor beta chains below was sequenced from the same sample in a study of cytomegalovirus exposure and HLA in healthy donors. Measured with immunoSEQ multiplex PCR; TCRdb has only the in-frame clones, and not every one. Here the sample spans about 280,000 clones, roughly 88% being singletons. Sequenced material: PBMCs. The receptors originated from a woman aged 18-29 years in good health and CMV-seronegative.

V is TRBV6-1 and J is TRBJ2-7, with 7 bases fitting TRBD1. J gave up 3 bases and V 6 bases, and 11 bases lay outside the gene matches. CDR1 is MNHNS and CDR2 is SASEGT in the germline V gene. The CDR3 totals 15 residues. In DNA, the CDR3 is TGTGCCAGCAGGAACGAAGTGGGACAGCGCTACGAGCAGTACTTC. Amino acids: CASRNEVGQRYEQYF.

The chain uses TRBV28 and TRBJ1-5; D unresolved. Germline V gene sequence: CDR1 MDHEN, CDR2 SYDVKM. Trimming shortened V by 5 bases and J by 4 bases, and 15 bases separated the two germline ends. The CDR3 is made up of 15 amino acids. CDR3 nucleotide sequence: TGTGCCAGCAGTCCCCCATGGGCAGTGAATCAGCCCCAGCATTTT. This encodes CASSPPWAVNQPQHF.

The rearrangement joins TRBV27 to TRBJ2-7, with TRBD1 matching 7 bases. V lost 6 bases, J lost 4 bases, and 6 bases stayed unmatched. CDR1 and CDR2 from the germline V gene are MNHEY and SMNVEV (reference sequence). The CDR3 extends over 13 amino acids. Written as DNA, the CDR3 is TGTGCCAGCAGCGACAGGGCGTTTTACGAGCAGTACTTC. Its translation is CASSDRAFYEQYF.